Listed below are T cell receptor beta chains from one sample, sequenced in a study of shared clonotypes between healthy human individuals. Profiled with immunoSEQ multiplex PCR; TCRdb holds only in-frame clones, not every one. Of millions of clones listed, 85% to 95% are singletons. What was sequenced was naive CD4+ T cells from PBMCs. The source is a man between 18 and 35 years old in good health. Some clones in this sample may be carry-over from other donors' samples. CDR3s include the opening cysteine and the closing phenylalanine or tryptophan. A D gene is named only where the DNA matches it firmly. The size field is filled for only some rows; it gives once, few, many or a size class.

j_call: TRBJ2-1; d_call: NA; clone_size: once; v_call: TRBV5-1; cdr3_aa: CASSLRDSEQFF
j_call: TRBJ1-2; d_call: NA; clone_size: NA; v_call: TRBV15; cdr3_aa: CATSRGRTDSGYTF
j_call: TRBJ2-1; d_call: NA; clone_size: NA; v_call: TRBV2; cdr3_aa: CASSAKDSPEQFF
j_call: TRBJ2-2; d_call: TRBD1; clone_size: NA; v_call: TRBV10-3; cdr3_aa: CAISEDRDTGELFF
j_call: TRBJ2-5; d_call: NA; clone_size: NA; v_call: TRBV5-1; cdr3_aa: CASSPSGWPGETQYF
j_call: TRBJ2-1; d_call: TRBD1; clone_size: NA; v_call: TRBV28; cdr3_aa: CASSSPDRASYNEQFF
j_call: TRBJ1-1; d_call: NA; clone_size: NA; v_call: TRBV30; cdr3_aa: CAWSPLLQGSTEAFF
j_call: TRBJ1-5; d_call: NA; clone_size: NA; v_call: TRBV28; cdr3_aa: CASSWVGRSINQPQHF
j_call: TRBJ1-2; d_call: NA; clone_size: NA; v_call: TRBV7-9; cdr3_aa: CASSRGRERENYGYTF
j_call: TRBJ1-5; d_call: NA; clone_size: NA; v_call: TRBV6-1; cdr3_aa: CASSEEGISNQPQHF
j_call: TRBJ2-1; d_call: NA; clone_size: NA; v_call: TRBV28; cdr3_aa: CASSLFASSSYNEQFF
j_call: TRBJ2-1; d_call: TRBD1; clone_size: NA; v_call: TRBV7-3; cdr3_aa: CASSPDRDRLQFF